This passage covers 5 T cell receptor beta chains from one sample sequenced in a study of shared T cell receptors in the human thymus. Repertoires were generated with immunoSEQ multiplex PCR, while TCRdb's copy carries only in-frame clones and drops some. The sample has about 400,000 clones, 95% seen once; the top ten hold 0.02%. The source material was thymocytes. These receptors originate from a human donor.

As to this clone: Its ends do not fully match the called genes, so a read error is possible. This chain uses TRBV10-3 with TRBJ2-1, with 9 bases fitting TRBD1. This CDR3 spans 19 amino acids. Germline V gene lookup returns CDR1 ENHRY and CDR2 SYGVKD. The CDR3 DNA is TGTGCCATCAGTGAGCCCCTTTATCTCGGGACAGGGAGACACAATGGGCAGTTCTTC. Its protein is CAISEPLYLGTGRHNGQFF.

J is TRBJ1-2 and V is TRBV27; 8 nucleotides match TRBD1. This CDR3 has 15 amino acids. The J segment lost 4 bases and the V segment lost 2 bases, leaving 6 bases of the junction unmatched. The germline CDR1 and CDR2 sequences are MNHEY and SMNVEV (reference sequence). The CDR3 loop is CASSLAGGYVYGYTF. The CDR3 DNA is TGTGCCAGCAGTTTAGCAGGGGGCTACGTCTATGGCTACACCTTC.

The chain has TRBV6-4 and TRBJ2-1, with D perhaps matching TRBD1 (5 bases). The V end was cut by 6 bases, the J end by 0 bases, with 18 bases between. Germline loops: CDR1 MRHNA, CDR2 SNTAGT. The CDR3 extends over 17 amino acids. In DNA form, the CDR3 reads TGTGCCAGCAGCCCGAGGTCCCTTGACAGCTCCTACAATGAGCAGTTCTTC. This gives the protein CASSPRSLDSSYNEQFF.

The chain carries TRBV18 and TRBJ2-5, with D perhaps TRBD1 or TRBD2 (5 bases each). This CDR3 is built from 16 residues. V lost 2 bases to trimming and J lost 4 bases, with 17 bases between them. Germline V lookup: CDR1 KGHSH, CDR2 LQKENI. The CDR3 here is CASSPSPEGRGETQYF. CDR3 DNA sequence: TGTGCCAGCTCACCATCTCCCGAGGGGCGCGGAGAGACCCAGTACTTC.

The chain employs TRBV4-3 and TRBJ2-1, with D unresolved. The CDR3 has 12 residues. Between the trimmed V and J ends, which lost 2 bases and 8 bases, there was a span of 7 bases. Germline-derived CDR1 and CDR2 are LGHNA and YSLEER. The CDR3 region has the DNA TGCGCCAGCAGCCAAACAATGGATGAGCAGTTCTTC. Translating gives CASSQTMDEQFF.